This TCR beta chain was captured by sequencing in a study of cytomegalovirus exposure and HLA in healthy donors. PCR primers comprised 60 Vbeta and 13 Jbeta primers. TCRdb keeps only in-frame clones here, not all; method: immunoSEQ multiplex PCR. The table records more than 150,000 clones, roughly 80% of them present only once. This CDR3 is 15 amino acids long. The junction had 8 bases not matched to a gene; V was cut back by 5 bases and J by 7 bases. CDR1 and CDR2 from the germline V gene are LNHDA and SQIVND (reference sequence). V usage is TRBV19 and J usage is TRBJ1-5, with 10 nucleotides matching TRBD1. The TCR sequence derives from a girl aged 10 to 17 in good health and CMV-seropositive. Input material: PBMCs. The chain's CDR3 is CASSEGQGFRQPQHF. The CDR3 coding sequence is TGTGCCAGTAGTGAGGGACAGGGGTTTCGGCAGCCCCAGCATTTT.